The clone carrying this TCR beta chain has just one count. The target antigen is unknown. Sequencing was performed with immunoSEQ multiplex PCR; in TCRdb, only in-frame clones are kept and a portion is missing. In the table there are approximately 560 clones, around 75% of which are singletons. This entry is derived from a study of T cells in tumors after PD-1 blockade. Study overall: A subset received ongoing vismodegib 150 mg daily alongside anti-PD-1 therapy. Study conclusions and caveats: Peripheral recruitment is suggested, as some novel exhausted tumor clones were in pre-treatment blood.

The CDR3 runs to 13 residues. The J segment lost 6 bases and the V segment lost 6 bases, leaving 5 bases of the junction unmatched. Germline CDR1 and CDR2: SGHVS and FNYEAQ. Input was roughly 550 ng to 6,004 ng of genomic DNA from tumor or blood. This sequence joins TRBV7-6 and TRBJ2-5; 9 bases match TRBD2. The sequence came from a human donor with basal cell carcinoma. The material was tumor tissue, obtained after anti-PD-1 treatment. The CDR3 region has the DNA TGTGCCAGCAGTACCGGGACTAGCCAGACCCAGTACTTC. This gives the protein CASSTGTSQTQYF.